One and the same sample provided the 9 T cell receptor beta chains below, sequenced in a study of T-cell reconstitution after alpha-beta-depleted transplantation in children (dated by TCRdb to 2015 to 2016). The method behind the library was PCR. The sample was run on an Illumina HiSeq 2500. Molecular barcoding was employed in the preparation of TCR libraries, with unique molecular identifiers being used to normalize TCRbeta repertoire quantification. The public sequencing data were trimmed at Q25 with fastp and processed into clonotypes with MiXCR by TCRdb, which kept only in-frame beta chains. Identical CDR3 proteins give one entry, which carries the most common genes and DNA. Counted in this sample were a few hundred thousand distinct CDR3 sequences; approximately 30% of them appeared once. Of the sample, under 45% falls within the top ten clones. Reading the label with the study, this specimen's treatment or condition is: allogeneic hematopoietic cell transplantation with graft depleted of TCRalphabeta T cells and CD19 B cells.

This specimen consisted of PBMCs, obtained before TCRalphabeta/CD19-depleted stem cell transplant. These receptors came from a boy under three years old with Wiskott-Aldrich syndrome, due to receive a stem cell transplant.

This clonotype has only a few counts. This chain connects TRBV28 to TRBJ2-7; D not resolved. The germline V and J ends were trimmed by 3 bases and 2 bases, with 14 bases remaining between them. In germline, CDR1 is MDHEN, CDR2 SYDVKM. CDR3 length: 15 amino acids. DNA of the CDR3: TGTGCCAGCAGTTTGGGCTGGGGTAGGGCCTACGAGCAGTACTTC. Translating it yields CASSLGWGRAYEQYF.

V is TRBV5-1 and J is TRBJ2-7, with 8 bases lining up with TRBD1. CDR1 and CDR2 from the germline V gene are SGHRS and YFSETQ. J was trimmed by 3 bases and V by 7 bases; bases with no gene match: 12. This CDR3 is 15 amino acids long. This chain's CDR3 is CASCPTGQAGYEQYF. Here the CDR3 DNA reads TGCGCCAGCTGCCCAACGGGACAGGCGGGCTACGAGCAGTACTTC.

This clonotype has more than one count but fewer than ten. The chain recombines TRBV12-3 or TRBV12-4 with TRBJ2-3; possible D gene TRBD2, 5 bases. This CDR3 comprises 13 residues. V lost 5 bases and J lost 3, with 9 bases in between. In DNA form, the CDR3 reads TGTGCCAGCAGTGGACTCCTTACAGATACGCAGTATTTT. Translating it yields CASSGLLTDTQYF.

This clonotype was detected a few times. The gene calls are TRBV5-1 and TRBJ2-1, with D uncertain. V dropped 0 bases and J dropped 2 bases, with 12 bases sitting between them. From germline, CDR1 is SGHRS and CDR2 YFSETQ. The CDR3 is 16 amino acids. Written as DNA, the CDR3 is TGCGCCAGCAGCTTGGCGGACCTCGCACCCTACAATGAGCAGTTCTTC. Amino acids: CASSLADLAPYNEQFF.

In its sample, this clonotype was seen a few times. V gene TRBV20-1 combines with J gene TRBJ2-3; 13 bases match TRBD2. CDR1 is DFQATT and CDR2 is SNEGSKA in the germline V gene (reference sequence). The CDR3 runs 17 residues. V was pared by 0 bases and J by 6 bases, with 9 bases of the junction left unmatched. The CDR3 sequence is CSAREGTSGINRDTQYF. The CDR3, as DNA: TGCAGTGCTAGAGAAGGGACTAGCGGGATTAATCGCGATACGCAGTATTTT.

The genes are TRBV12-3 or TRBV12-4 and TRBJ1-2, with 10 nucleotides matching TRBD1. The CDR3 runs 12 residues. V was pared by 7 bases and J by 6 bases, with 2 bases of the junction left unmatched. In nucleotides, the CDR3 is TGTGCCAGCATCGGGACAGGGGATGGCTACACCTTC. Protein product: CASIGTGDGYTF.

Only a few counts were recorded for this clonotype. This chain joins TRBV20-1 and TRBJ2-1, with TRBD1 identical over 9 bases. Germline loops: CDR1 DFQATT, CDR2 SNEGSKA (reference sequence). The junction had 7 bases not matched to a gene; V was cut back by 0 bases and J by 4 bases. The CDR3 sequence is 16 residues long. The CDR3 loop is CSARDYGQGPYNEQFF. The CDR3 DNA follows: TGCAGTGCTAGAGACTACGGACAGGGGCCATACAATGAGCAGTTCTTC.

The J gene is TRBJ1-1, the V gene TRBV5-1, with 7 bases that match TRBD1. This CDR3 comprises 13 residues. The J segment lost 2 bases and the V segment lost 5 bases, leaving 3 bases of the junction unmatched. Germline V gene data show CDR1 as SGHRS and CDR2 as YFSETQ. The CDR3 loop reads CASRRDSNTEAFF. In DNA form, the CDR3 reads TGCGCCAGCAGAAGGGACAGCAACACTGAAGCTTTCTTT.

A note on this clonotype: Its ends do not fully match the called genes, so a read error is possible. This chain joins TRBV19 and TRBJ2-1; TRBD2 aligns across 12 bases. The CDR3 extends over 17 amino acids. Germline CDR1 reads LNHDA; CDR2 reads SQIVND (reference sequence). This chain's CDR3 is CASSIRGTSGSYSEQFF. DNA for the CDR3: TGTGCCAGTAGTATTCGAGGGACTAGCGGGTCGTACAGTGAGCAGTTCTTC.